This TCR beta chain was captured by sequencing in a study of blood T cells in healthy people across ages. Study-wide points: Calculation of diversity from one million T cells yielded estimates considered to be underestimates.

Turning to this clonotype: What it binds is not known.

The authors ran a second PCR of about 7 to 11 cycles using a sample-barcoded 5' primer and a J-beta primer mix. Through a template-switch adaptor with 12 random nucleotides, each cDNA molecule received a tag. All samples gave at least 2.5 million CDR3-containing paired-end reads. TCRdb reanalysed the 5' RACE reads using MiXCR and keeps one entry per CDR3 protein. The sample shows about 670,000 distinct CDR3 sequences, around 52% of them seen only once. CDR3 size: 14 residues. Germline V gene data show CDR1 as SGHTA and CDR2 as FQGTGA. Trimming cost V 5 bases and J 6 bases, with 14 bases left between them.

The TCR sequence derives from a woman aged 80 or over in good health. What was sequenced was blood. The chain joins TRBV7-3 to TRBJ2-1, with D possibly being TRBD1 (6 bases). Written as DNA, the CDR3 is TGTGCCAGCAGCACAACAGGGAACGGCAATGAGCAGTTCTTC. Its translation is CASSTTGNGNEQFF.